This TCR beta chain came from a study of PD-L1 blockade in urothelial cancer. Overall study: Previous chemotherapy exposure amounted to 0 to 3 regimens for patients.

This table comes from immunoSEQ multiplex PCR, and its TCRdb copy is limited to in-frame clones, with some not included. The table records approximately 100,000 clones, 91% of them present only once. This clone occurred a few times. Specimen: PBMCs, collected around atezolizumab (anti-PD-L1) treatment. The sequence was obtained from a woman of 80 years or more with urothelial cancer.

Here the CDR3 reads CASSLASPSDEQYF. The CDR3 DNA is TGCGCCAGCAGCTTGGCGTCCCCTTCCGACGAGCAGTACTTC. V usage is TRBV5-1 and J usage is TRBJ2-7; D gene unclear. V was trimmed by 0 bases and J by 5 bases, leaving 12 bases between them. The CDR3 contains 14 residues. In germline, CDR1 is SGHRS, CDR2 YFSETQ.